This T cell receptor (beta chain) was observed in a study of T cells in Graves' hyperthyroidism and ophthalmopathy. For this clonotype: Its antigen is unknown.

Study conclusions and caveats: Most clonotypes expanded in thyroid above 0.001 were likewise present in blood.

The CDR3 regions of TCR beta were amplified from RNA transcripts. Using the HTBI primer set, a first-round RT-PCR was run on the TCR CDR3. TCRdb itself ran the multiplex PCR reads through MiXCR, one entry per CDR3 protein. The sample records hundreds of thousands of distinct CDR3 sequences, 25% being singletons. V was clipped by 0 bases and J by 2 bases; unmatched bases: 6. The CDR3 totals 16 residues. Germline V gene sequence: CDR1 LNHNV, CDR2 YYDKDF (reference sequence). This chain uses TRBV15 with TRBJ2-5; TRBD2 aligns across 7 bases. Sequenced material: blood. The sequence was obtained from a man in his fifties or sixties with Graves' hyperthyroidism. In nucleotides, the CDR3 is TGTGCCACCAGCAGAGATCTCTGGGGGGGGCAAGAGACCCAGTACTTC. As protein: CATSRDLWGGQETQYF.